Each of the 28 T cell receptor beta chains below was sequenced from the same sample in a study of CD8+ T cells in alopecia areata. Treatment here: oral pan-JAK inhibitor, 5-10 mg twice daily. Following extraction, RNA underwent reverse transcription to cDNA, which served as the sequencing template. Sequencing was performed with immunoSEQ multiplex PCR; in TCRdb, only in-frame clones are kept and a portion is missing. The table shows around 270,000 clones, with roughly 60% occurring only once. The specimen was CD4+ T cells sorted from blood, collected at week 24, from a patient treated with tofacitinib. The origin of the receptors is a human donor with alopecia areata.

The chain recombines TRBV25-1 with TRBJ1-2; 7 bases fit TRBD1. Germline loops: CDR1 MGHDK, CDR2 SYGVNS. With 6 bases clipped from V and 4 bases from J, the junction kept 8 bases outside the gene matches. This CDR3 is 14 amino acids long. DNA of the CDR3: TGTGCCAGCAGGGAAACAGGGGAGGCCTATGGCTACACCTTC. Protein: CASRETGEAYGYTF.

CDR3 in DNA: TGTGCCTGGAGTGACCGACAGGGCTACACCTTC. As protein: CAWSDRQGYTF. The chain carries TRBV30 and TRBJ1-2, with D tentatively TRBD1 (5 bases). V was shortened by 1 base and J by 8 bases, with 8 bases between the two germline ends. The V gene's germline CDR1 is GTSNPN and CDR2 SVGIG (reference sequence). The CDR3 is 11 residues long.

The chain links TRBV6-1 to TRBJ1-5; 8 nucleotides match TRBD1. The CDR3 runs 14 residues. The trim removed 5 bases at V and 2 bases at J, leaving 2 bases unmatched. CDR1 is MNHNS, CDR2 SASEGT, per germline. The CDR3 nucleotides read TGTGCCAGCAGTCTGACAGGGGGCAATCAGCCCCAGCATTTT. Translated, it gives CASSLTGGNQPQHF.

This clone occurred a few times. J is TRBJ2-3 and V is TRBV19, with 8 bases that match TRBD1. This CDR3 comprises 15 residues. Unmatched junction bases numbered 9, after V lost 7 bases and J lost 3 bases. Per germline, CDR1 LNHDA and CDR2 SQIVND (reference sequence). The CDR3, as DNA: TGTGCCAGTAACGCCCAGGGGGACAGGACAGATACGCAGTATTTT. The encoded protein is CASNAQGDRTDTQYF.

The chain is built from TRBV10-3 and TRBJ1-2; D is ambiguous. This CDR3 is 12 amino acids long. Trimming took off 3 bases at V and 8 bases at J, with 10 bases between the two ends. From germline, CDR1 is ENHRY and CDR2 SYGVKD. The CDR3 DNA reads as TGTGCCATCAGTGACAGAGACGGCGGCTACACCTTC. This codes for CAISDRDGGYTF.

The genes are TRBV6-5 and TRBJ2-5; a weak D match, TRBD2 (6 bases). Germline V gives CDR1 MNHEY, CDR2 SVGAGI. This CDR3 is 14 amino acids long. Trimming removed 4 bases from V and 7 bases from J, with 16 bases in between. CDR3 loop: CASSSQSSEGTQYF. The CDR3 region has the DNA TGTGCCAGCAGTTCCCAATCTTCGGAGGGGACCCAGTACTTC.

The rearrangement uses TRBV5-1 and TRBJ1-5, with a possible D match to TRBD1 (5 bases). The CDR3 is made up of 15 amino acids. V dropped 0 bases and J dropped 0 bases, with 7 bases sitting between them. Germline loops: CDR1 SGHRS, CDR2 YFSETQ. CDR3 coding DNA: TGCGCCAGCAGCTTGGAGGGGAGTAGCAATCAGCCCCAGCATTTT. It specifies CASSLEGSSNQPQHF.

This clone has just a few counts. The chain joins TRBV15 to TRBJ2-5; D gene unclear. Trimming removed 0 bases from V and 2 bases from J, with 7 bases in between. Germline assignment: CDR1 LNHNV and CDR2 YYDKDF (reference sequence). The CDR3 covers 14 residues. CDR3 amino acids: CATSRDGLQETQYF. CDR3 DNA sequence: TGTGCCACCAGCAGAGATGGCCTACAAGAGACCCAGTACTTC.

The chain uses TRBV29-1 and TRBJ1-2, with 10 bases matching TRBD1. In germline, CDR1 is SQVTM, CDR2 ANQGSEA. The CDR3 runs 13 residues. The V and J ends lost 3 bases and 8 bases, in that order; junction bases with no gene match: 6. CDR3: CSVDGDRGGGYTF. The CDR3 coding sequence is TGCAGCGTTGACGGGGACAGGGGAGGCGGCTACACCTTC.

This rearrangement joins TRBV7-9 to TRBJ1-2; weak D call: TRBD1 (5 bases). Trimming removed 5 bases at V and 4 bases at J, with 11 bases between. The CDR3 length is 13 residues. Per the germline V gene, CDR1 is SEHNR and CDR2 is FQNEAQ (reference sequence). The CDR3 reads CASSTPGTYGYTF. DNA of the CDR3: TGTGCCAGCAGCACCCCCGGGACCTATGGCTACACCTTC.

CDR3 DNA sequence: TGTGCCAGCAGCCAAGCACAGGGGAGTACGCAGTATTTT. Translated: CASSQAQGSTQYF. The chain joins TRBV4-2 to TRBJ2-3; 7 bases align to TRBD1. V lost 1 base to trimming and J lost 8 bases; unmatched junction nucleotides: 3. Germline CDR1 and CDR2: LGHNA and YNFKEQ. The CDR3 is 13 residues long.

CDR3 DNA: TGCAGCGCCCCCTGGACAGGGGGAGATACGCAGTATTTT. Protein product: CSAPWTGGDTQYF. The gene calls are TRBV29-1 and TRBJ2-3; 10 bases agree with TRBD1. V trimming: 7 bases; J trimming: 5 bases; junction bases outside the gene matches: 6. This CDR3 has 13 amino acids. Germline CDR1 is SQVTM and CDR2 is ANQGSEA.

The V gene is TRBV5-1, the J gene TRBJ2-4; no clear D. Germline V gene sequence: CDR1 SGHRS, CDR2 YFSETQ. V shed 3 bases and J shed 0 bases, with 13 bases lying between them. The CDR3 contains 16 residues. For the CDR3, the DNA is TGCGCCAGCAGCTCCGGAACCATTGTAGCCAAAAACATTCAGTACTTC. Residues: CASSSGTIVAKNIQYF.

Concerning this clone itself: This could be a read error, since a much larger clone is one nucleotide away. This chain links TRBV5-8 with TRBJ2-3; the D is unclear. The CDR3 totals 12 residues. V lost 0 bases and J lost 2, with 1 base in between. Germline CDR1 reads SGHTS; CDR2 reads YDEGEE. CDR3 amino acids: CASSLVTDTQYF. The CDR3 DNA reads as TGTGCCAGCAGCTTGGTCACAGATACGCAGTATTTT.

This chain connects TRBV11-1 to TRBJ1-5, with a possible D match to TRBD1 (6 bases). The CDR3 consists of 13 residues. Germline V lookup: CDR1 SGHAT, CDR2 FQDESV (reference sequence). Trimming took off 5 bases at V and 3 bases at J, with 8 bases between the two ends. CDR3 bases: TGTGCCAGCAGCCGGGACAACAATCAGCCCCAGCATTTT. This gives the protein CASSRDNNQPQHF.

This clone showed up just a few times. The CDR3 DNA reads TGCGCCAGCAGCTTGGAGGGGATCGAGACCCAGTACTTC. It encodes CASSLEGIETQYF. The chain recombines TRBV5-1 with TRBJ2-5; D may be TRBD1 (5 bases). Germline loops: CDR1 SGHRS, CDR2 YFSETQ. CDR3 length: 13 residues. V lost 0 bases and J 5 bases, leaving 8 bases between the germline ends. The full variable domain, with the rest looked up from reference TRBV5-1 and TRBJ2-5, is KAGVTQTPRYLIKTRGQQVTLSCSPISGHRSVSWYQQTPGQGLQFLFEYFSETQRNKGNFPGRFSGRQFSNSRSEMNVSTLELGDSALYLCASSLEGIETQYFGPGTRLLVL.

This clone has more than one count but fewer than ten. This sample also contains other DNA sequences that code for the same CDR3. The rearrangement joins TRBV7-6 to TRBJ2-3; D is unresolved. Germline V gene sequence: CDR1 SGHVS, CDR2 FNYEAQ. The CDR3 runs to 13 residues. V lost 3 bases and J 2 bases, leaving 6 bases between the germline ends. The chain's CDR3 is CASSLGYTDTQYF. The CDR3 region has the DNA TGTGCCAGCAGCTTGGGGTACACAGATACGCAGTATTTT.

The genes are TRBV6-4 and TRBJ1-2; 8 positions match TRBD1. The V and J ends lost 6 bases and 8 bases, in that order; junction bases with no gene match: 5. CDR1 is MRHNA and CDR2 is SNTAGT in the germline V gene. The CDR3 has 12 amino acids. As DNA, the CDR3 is TGTGCCAGCAGAGACAGGGGAGGCGGCTACACCTTC. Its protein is CASRDRGGGYTF.

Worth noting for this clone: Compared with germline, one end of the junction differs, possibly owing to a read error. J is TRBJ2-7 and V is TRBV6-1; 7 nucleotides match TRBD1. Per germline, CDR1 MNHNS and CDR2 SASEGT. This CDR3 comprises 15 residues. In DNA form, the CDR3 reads TGTGCCAGCAGTGAATTCCCGGGACAGTTATACGCGCAGTACTTC. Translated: CASSEFPGQLYAQYF.

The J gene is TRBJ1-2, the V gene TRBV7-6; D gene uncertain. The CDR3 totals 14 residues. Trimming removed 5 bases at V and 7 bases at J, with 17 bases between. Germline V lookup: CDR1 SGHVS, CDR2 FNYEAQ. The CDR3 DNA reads TGTGCCAGCAGCGACGGACCGTTAGTTGGTGGCTACACCTTC. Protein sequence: CASSDGPLVGGYTF.

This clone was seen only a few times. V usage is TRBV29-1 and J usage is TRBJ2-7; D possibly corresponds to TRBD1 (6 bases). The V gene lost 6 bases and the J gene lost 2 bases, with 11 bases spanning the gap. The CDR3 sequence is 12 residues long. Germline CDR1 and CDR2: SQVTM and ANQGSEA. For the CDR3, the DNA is TGCAGCGTCTTACGGGACACCTACGAGCAGTACTTC. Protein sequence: CSVLRDTYEQYF.

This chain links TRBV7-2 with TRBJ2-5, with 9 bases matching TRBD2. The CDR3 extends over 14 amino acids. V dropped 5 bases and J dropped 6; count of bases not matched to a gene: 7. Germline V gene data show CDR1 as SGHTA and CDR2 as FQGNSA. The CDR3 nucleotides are TGTGCCAGCAGCCGGGCGGGGGGGCTGAAGACCCAGTACTTC. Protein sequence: CASSRAGGLKTQYF.

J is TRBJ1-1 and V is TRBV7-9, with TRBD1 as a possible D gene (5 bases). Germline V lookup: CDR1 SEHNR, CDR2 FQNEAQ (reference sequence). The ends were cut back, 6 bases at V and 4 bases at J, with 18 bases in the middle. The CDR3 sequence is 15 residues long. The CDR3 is CASRNPRDRATEAFF. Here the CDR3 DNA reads TGTGCCAGCAGAAACCCCAGGGATAGGGCCACTGAAGCTTTCTTT.

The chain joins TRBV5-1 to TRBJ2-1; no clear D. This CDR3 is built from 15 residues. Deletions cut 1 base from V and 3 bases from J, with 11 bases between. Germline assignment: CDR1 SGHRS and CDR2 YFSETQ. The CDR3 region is CASSLYGPSYNEQFF. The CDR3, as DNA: TGCGCCAGCAGCTTGTATGGACCCAGCTACAATGAGCAGTTCTTC.

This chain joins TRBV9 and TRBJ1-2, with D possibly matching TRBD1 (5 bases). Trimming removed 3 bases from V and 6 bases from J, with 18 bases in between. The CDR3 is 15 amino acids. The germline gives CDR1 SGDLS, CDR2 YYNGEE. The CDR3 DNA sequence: TGTGCCAGCAGCGCCCCGGGACGTGAGGGTGATGGCTACACCTTC. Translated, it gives CASSAPGREGDGYTF.

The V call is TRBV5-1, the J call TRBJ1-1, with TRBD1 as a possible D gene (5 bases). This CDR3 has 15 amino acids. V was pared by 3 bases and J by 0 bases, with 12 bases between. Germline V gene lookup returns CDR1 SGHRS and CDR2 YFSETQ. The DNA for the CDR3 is TGCGCCAGCAGCTCGGGACCGATGATGAACACTGAAGCTTTCTTT. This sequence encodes CASSSGPMMNTEAFF.

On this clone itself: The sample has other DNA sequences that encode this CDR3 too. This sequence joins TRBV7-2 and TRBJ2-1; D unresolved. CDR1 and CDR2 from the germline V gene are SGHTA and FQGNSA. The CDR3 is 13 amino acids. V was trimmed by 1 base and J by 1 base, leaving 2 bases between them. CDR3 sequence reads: CASSLGSYNEQFF. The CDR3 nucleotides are TGTGCCAGCAGCTTAGGGTCCTACAATGAGCAGTTCTTC.

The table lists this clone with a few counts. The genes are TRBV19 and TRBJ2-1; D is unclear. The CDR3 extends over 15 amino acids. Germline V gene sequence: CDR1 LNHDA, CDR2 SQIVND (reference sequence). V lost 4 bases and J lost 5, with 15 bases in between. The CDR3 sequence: CASSRGLVIDNEQFF. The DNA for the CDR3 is TGTGCCAGTAGTAGAGGCTTGGTGATAGACAATGAGCAGTTCTTC.